These 5 T cell receptor beta chains were all obtained from the same sample, sequenced in a study of CD8+CD57+ T cells in acquired aplastic anemia. The use of genomic DNA as template underpinned the TCR beta VDJ and CDR3 profiling. Via MiXCR, TCRdb re-called the reads, giving one row per CDR3 protein. The sample has 210,000 or so distinct CDR3 sequences; roughly 50% are singletons. By flow cytometry, patients selected for sequencing had shown an expansion of CD8+CD57+ cells. Material for sequencing was sorted CD4+, CD8+, or CD8+CD57+ T cells (not recorded which) from PBMCs. The receptor source for this set is a human donor with aplastic anemia.

The V call is TRBV6-5, the J call TRBJ1-2; tentative D call: TRBD1 (5 bases). Germline loops: CDR1 MNHEY, CDR2 SVGAGI. The CDR3 length is 14 residues. V gave up 5 bases and J gave up 2 bases, with 12 bases separating them. The CDR3 spells CASSDLTANYGYTF. The CDR3 coding sequence is TGTGCCAGCAGTGACCTGACAGCAAACTATGGCTACACCTTC.

This clonotype was seen just once. This chain uses TRBV5-1 with TRBJ2-1, with D possibly called TRBD1 or TRBD2 (5 bases each). V lost 0 bases to trimming and J lost 1 base, with 17 bases between them. This CDR3 is built from 18 residues. Per the germline V gene, CDR1 is SGHRS and CDR2 is YFSETQ. This CDR3 is CASSLAGAAVGSYNEQFF. CDR3 DNA: TGCGCCAGCAGCTTGGCCGGGGCTGCGGTTGGATCCTACAATGAGCAGTTCTTC.

A word on this clonotype: A much larger clone sits a single nucleotide away, making a read error possible. The rearrangement uses TRBV14 and TRBJ1-2, with D perhaps matching TRBD1 (5 bases). CDR1 and CDR2 (germline): SGHDN, FVKESK. This CDR3 is 13 amino acids long. This CDR3 is CACSQGLNYGYTF. CDR3 in DNA: TGTGCCTGCAGCCAGGGACTTAACTATGGCTACACCTTC.

This clonotype was observed many times. The rearrangement joins TRBV7-8 to TRBJ1-5; D is perhaps TRBD1 (5 bases). The germline V gene has CDR1 SGHVS and CDR2 FQNEAQ. The CDR3 runs 14 residues. The V end was cut by 6 bases, the J end by 4 bases, with 13 bases between. CDR3 sequence (DNA): TGTGCCAGCAGAGGACGGGGCTATAATCAGCCCCAGCATTTT. The encoded protein is CASRGRGYNQPQHF.

Concerning this clonotype: The junction differs from germline at one of its ends, possibly a read error. The chain combines TRBV7-3 with TRBJ2-3, with 10 bases that match TRBD2. The CDR3 has 16 residues. Per the germline V gene, CDR1 is SGHTA and CDR2 is FQGTGA. Written as DNA, the CDR3 is TGTGCCACCAGCGGGATCCTAGCGGGGGGCACAGATACGCAGTATTTT. Residues: CATSGILAGGTDTQYF. The entire variable domain, with the rest obtained from reference TRBV7-3 and TRBJ2-3, is as follows: GAGVSQTPSNKVTEKGKYVELRCDPISGHTALYWYRQSLGQGPEFLIYFQGTGAADDSGLPNDRFFAVRPEGSVSTLKIQRTERGDSAVYLCATSGILAGGTDTQYFGPGTRLTVL.